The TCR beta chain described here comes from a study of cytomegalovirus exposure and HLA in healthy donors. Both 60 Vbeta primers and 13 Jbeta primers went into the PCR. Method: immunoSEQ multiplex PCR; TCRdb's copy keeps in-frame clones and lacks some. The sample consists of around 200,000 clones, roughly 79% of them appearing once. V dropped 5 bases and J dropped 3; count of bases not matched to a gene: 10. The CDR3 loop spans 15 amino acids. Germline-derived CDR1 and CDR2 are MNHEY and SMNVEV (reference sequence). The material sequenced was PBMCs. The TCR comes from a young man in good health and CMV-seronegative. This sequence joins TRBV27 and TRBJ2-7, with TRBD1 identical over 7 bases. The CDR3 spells CASSPNWDRDYEQYF. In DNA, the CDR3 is TGTGCCAGCAGTCCCAACTGGGACAGAGACTACGAGCAGTACTTC.